The clone carrying this T cell receptor beta chain was counted once. Its antigen is undetermined. From germline, CDR1 is SGHAT and CDR2 FQNNGV. Losses at the gene ends were 3 bases for V and 9 bases for J; bases not matched to a gene: 4. CDR3 length: 14 amino acids. This sample was included in a study of T-cell reconstitution after alpha-beta-depleted transplantation in children. Study observations and caveats: Expanded graft clones numbering several hundred reportedly gave rise to alpha-beta T cells about two months after transplant. Elevated TCRbeta diversity at day 60 was traced, in some patients, to surviving recipient T cells and thymic progenitors. One year post-transplant, T-cell counts and diversity were largely derived from T cells produced anew.

Using unique molecular identifiers, the investigators prepared the TCRbeta library. TCRdb passed the PCR reads through MiXCR, listing each CDR3 protein once. The table lists under 750,000 distinct CDR3 sequences, 20% to 25% of them singletons, with over 12% in the top ten. Here the sequenced sample was PBMCs, mostly from graft donor cells, taken 360 days after TCRalphabeta/CD19-depleted stem cell transplant. The chain is built from TRBV11-2 and TRBJ1-6; 8 bases agree with TRBD1. The TCR was taken from a boy under two years old who had a stem cell transplant for acute myeloid leukemia, so the T cells may come from the graft donor. CDR3 region: CASSFAQGASPLHF. In nucleotides, the CDR3 is TGTGCCAGCAGCTTCGCTCAGGGGGCTTCACCCCTCCACTTT.